This record looks at one T cell receptor beta chain sequence and its context. Its antigen remains unidentified. No base quality values were provided; no much bigger clone lies one nucleotide off. These data originate in a study of blood T cell repertoires in COVID-19 (dated by TCRdb to about 2020). In terms of the full investigation: Samples from collaborators originated in the United States, Italy and Spain and spanned both the acute and convalescent phases of COVID-19. The repertoires were released in a freely available public database meant as a resource for research on the immune response to SARS-CoV-2. The material from the prospective study consisted of cDNA or gDNA derived from T cells, B-cell-depleted T cells, or PBMCs. The samples were drawn from two sources: the first 160 participants of the ongoing ImmuneRACE study, and 1,200 or so subjects contributed by 6 global collaborators. Nearly every sample came with metadata listing a de-identified subject ID, COVID-19 status, age in years and sex. The dataset comprised deeply sampled blood TCRbeta repertoires from subjects exposed to, actively infected with, or recovered from COVID-19. Where available, HLA class I and class II types were taken from metadata supplied by the sample provider and were not determined by assay-based typing.

TCRbeta CDR3 regions were amplified from genomic DNA using the immunoSEQ Assay, a bias-controlled multiplex PCR. In the source study's methods: The number of nucleated cells in each sample was estimated by amplification of reference gene primers within the assay. To quantify the absolute abundance of each unique TCRbeta CDR3 rearrangement, sequence reads were collapsed and filtered. For each sample, productive Simpson clonality was calculated as the square root of Simpson's diversity index over productive rearrangements. TCRdb's version of the immuneACCESS table is confined to in-frame rearrangements and falls short of the full clone set. An unresolved V gene accounts for under half of the shortfall where checked; the remainder is of unknown origin. D and trimming come from the DNA, and the V and J calls and clone size come from that table. The sample table records over 200,000 clones; 88% of these occur just once. The leading ten clones occupy around 2.8% of the sample.

V has 5 bases trimmed and J has 0 bases trimmed; junction bases matching no gene number 2. There are 15 amino acids in the CDR3, from cysteine to phenylalanine inclusive. Only the CDR3 DNA stays, 45 bases, in frame from base 1. From a lookup of the germline V gene, CDR1 and CDR2 are MNHEY and SVGAGI. Each collaborating institution followed its own protocols to collect whole blood in K2EDTA tubes. Collaborator samples were shipped for TCRbeta analysis as frozen whole blood, isolated PBMCs, or DNA extracted from either sample type. Summary of the overall study and its limitations: Clinical and demographic metadata were provided uncurated, with the amount varying by source and participant.

This TCR derives from a woman aged 60-75 years with acute or convalescent COVID-19. What was sequenced was peripheral blood. The V and J genes are TRBV6-5 and TRBJ1-3; 9 junctional bases match TRBD1. Here the CDR3 is given as CASSQGQGSGNTIYF. In nucleotides, the sequence is TGTGCCAGCAGTCAGGGACAGGGCTCTGGAAACACCATATATTTT.